Each of the 8 T cell receptor beta chains below was sequenced from the same sample in a study of T cell responses to AZD1222 COVID-19 vaccine. Repertoires were generated with immunoSEQ multiplex PCR, while TCRdb's copy carries only in-frame clones and drops some. Among some 160,000 clones listed, 85% to 95% were seen once. Specimen: peripheral blood, collected on day 0 of AZD1222 vaccination. These TCRs come from an adult in good health.

The chain couples TRBV11-2 to TRBJ1-6; TRBD1 agrees at 9 bases. The J segment lost 8 bases and the V segment lost 5 bases, leaving 10 bases of the junction unmatched. This CDR3 is built from 16 residues. CDR1 is SGHAT, CDR2 FQNNGV, per germline. The CDR3 sequence: CASSIRDRVNHSPLHF. For the CDR3, the DNA is TGTGCCAGCAGCATCCGGGACAGGGTTAATCATTCACCCCTCCACTTT.

The chain joins TRBV19 to TRBJ2-2, with 9 bases matching TRBD2. This CDR3 contains 14 residues. The ends lost 8 bases at V and 5 bases at J; junction bases unmatched: 6. Per germline, CDR1 LNHDA and CDR2 SQIVND (reference sequence). CDR3 DNA sequence: TGTGCCAGTTCCGGGACTAGCTATACCGGGGAGCTGTTTTTT. Residues: CASSGTSYTGELFF.

Only a few counts were recorded for this clone. This sequence joins TRBV4-1 and TRBJ1-1, with 8 nucleotides matching TRBD1. CDR3 size: 21 residues. With 4 bases clipped from V and 1 base from J, the junction kept 23 bases outside the gene matches. Germline loops: CDR1 MGHRA, CDR2 YSYEKL. The CDR3 loop is CASSLHMGQAEGGTRNTEAFF. DNA for the CDR3: TGCGCCAGCAGCCTCCATATGGGACAGGCGGAGGGAGGGACAAGGAACACTGAAGCTTTCTTT.

V usage is TRBV21-1 and J usage is TRBJ1-2; whether TRBD1, the table's D call, matches the DNA was not checked. TRBV21-1 is a pseudogene locus. The CDR3 has 21 amino acids. Here the CDR3 reads CASIQTNHFPGRLHPNYGYTF. Here the CDR3 DNA reads TGTGCCAGCATCCAAACGAACCACTTTCCTGGCAGGCTTCATCCTAACTATGGCTACACCTTC.

The chain has TRBV11-3 and TRBJ1-1; 8 bases match TRBD1. The CDR3 runs to 16 residues. Unmatched junction bases numbered 14, after V lost 5 bases and J lost 6 bases. The germline gives CDR1 SGHNT, CDR2 YENEEA. The CDR3 DNA is TGTGCCAGCAGCACCCGACAGGGGAGGATATCCGCTGAAGCTTTCTTT. Translation: CASSTRQGRISAEAFF.

The rearrangement links TRBV28 to TRBJ2-1; 11 bases agree with TRBD2. The ends lost 7 bases at V and 9 bases at J; junction bases unmatched: 11. CDR1 is MDHEN, CDR2 SYDVKM, per germline. The CDR3 has 15 residues. Here the CDR3 DNA reads TGTGCCAGCACTAATAGCGGGGGGGCCCTCGGTGAGCAGTTCTTC. This sequence encodes CASTNSGGALGEQFF. The complete variable domain, with remaining parts taken from reference TRBV28 and TRBJ2-1, reads DVKVTQSSRYLVKRTGEKVFLECVQDMDHENMFWYRQDPGLGLRLIYFSYDVKMKEKGDIPEGYSVSREKKERFSLILESASTNQTSMYLCASTNSGGALGEQFFGPGTRLTVL.

CDR3 sequence (DNA): TGTGCCAGCAGTGACCAGGGGGCCGGTTACAATGAGCAGTTCTTC. Its translation: CASSDQGAGYNEQFF. This chain connects TRBV9 to TRBJ2-1; TRBD1 aligns across 8 bases. V was pared by 5 bases and J by 4 bases, with 8 bases of the junction left unmatched. The CDR3 length is 15 residues. Germline-derived CDR1 and CDR2 are SGDLS and YYNGEE.

The chain recombines TRBV7-2 with TRBJ2-5; 7 bases line up with TRBD1. There are 15 residues in the CDR3. Germline V gene data show CDR1 as SGHTA and CDR2 as FQGNSA. Losses at the gene ends were 5 bases for V and 0 bases for J; bases not matched to a gene: 6. CDR3 bases: TGTGCCAGCAGCCGGTGGGACAGCCACCAAGAGACCCAGTACTTC. Its translation: CASSRWDSHQETQYF.